This TCR beta chain was sequenced during a study of CD4 T cells in relation to SARS-CoV-2 and coronaviruses (dated by TCRdb to the early 2020s). Regarding the study in general: Patient-derived lymphoblastoid cell lines were used to map the HLA restriction of shared crossreactive spike epitopes. At the level of individual TCR clonotypes, the study evaluated whether memory CD4+ T cells crossreact between the spike proteins of SARS-CoV-2 and those of common cold coronaviruses. The Adaptive Biotechnologies TCR-sequencing kit was used to sequence samples from a few pre-COVID donors and the naive versus memory experiments, while other data came from Illumina-based sequencing. A different, Illumina-based TCR-beta assay was used to sequence expansion assays from other donors in the study.

CD4+ T cells from unexposed donors were collected before the COVID-19 pandemic (2011-2018). To separate naive from memory CD4+ T cells, cryopreserved PBMCs first underwent CD4 enrichment and then EasySep naive CD4+ T cell enrichment. Leukapheresis product for the unexposed donors was purchased commercially. PBMCs were isolated from leukapheresis product or whole blood by Ficoll-Paque PLUS gradient centrifugation. PBMCs were either cryopreserved at -140°C or used fresh in the expansion assay. The QIAamp Micro DNA Kit was used to extract genomic DNA from the CD4+ T cells. From the cysteine through the phenylalanine, the CDR3 covers 14 amino acids. Only the CDR3 portion is preserved as DNA: 42 bases, with reading frame beginning at the first base. The junction shows trimming of 6 bases on V and 3 bases on J, plus 12 bases between the germline ends. CDR1 is given as LGHDT and CDR2 as YNNKEL, both from the germline V gene (reference sequence).

Results the study describes overall, beyond this receptor: Memory CD4+ clonotypes crossrecognizing SARS-CoV-2 and at least one common cold coronavirus spike were found in around 71% of donors. Sequencing of naive versus memory cells indicated that the assay detects memory recall responses, not primary responses primed during culture. The study was limited by small numbers of patients and tested TCRs. Crossreactivity analysis was centred on spike protein, so crossreactivity against other viral proteins was not assessed. Pre-pandemic and post-infection samples were not both contributed by any donor, so tracing of the source of pre-existing responses was limited. Crossreactive clones showed significantly weaker SARS-CoV-2-driven expansion than monoreactive clones, consistent with antigenic imprinting.

Uncultured naive and memory CD4+ T cell DNA received deep-resolution immunoSEQ TCR-beta sequencing. As for how the authors treated the data: During preprocessing, nonproductive sequences were discarded, as were any CDR3s that did not begin with C, did not end with F or W, or were shorter than 7 amino acids. Cultured and uncultured naive and memory CD4+ repertoires were searched for previously identified spike- and CEF-reactive CDR3s. CDR3 homology was quantified as pairwise Levenshtein distance, calculated with the stringdist R package after three terminal residues were trimmed from each end. TCRdb re-hosts the immuneACCESS table, in-frame sequences only. Its copies lack some clones; in the studies checked, an unresolved V gene accounts for under half of them, and the cause for the rest is not known. V, J and clone size are those of that table, while D and trimming were read from the DNA. Across this sample there are approximately 59,000 clones, with 80% to 90% seen only once. Of the sample, over 1.5% falls within the top ten clones.

For this clone: Its binding antigen is unknown. Base qualities are not at hand, and no much larger clone is one base apart.

Sequences were obtained from memory CD4+ T cells from PBMCs. Taken with the paper, the label for cell subset or site translates to: memory (non-naive) CD4+ T cells. The clonotype originates from a human donor in good health. The sequence is built from TRBV3-1 (or the pseudogene TRBV3-2) and TRBJ2-1; the D gene is perhaps TRBD1, on 6 matching bases. In nucleotides, the sequence is TGTGCCAGCAGTCCACAGGGTAGCTACAATGAGCAGTTCTTC. This sequence encodes CASSPQGSYNEQFF.